A single sample is the source of the 29 T cell receptor beta chains below, sequenced in a study of T cells expressing NK-cell markers. TCRdb reprocessed the 5' RACE reads and keeps a single row for each CDR3 protein, giving no DNA. Across hundreds of thousands of distinct CDR3 sequences, the top ten clones capture approximately 3.6% of the sample. The sample consisted of blood T cells: a sorted CD56 or NKG2C T cell subset, CD4+ or CD8+ T cells, or bulk PBMC T cells (not recorded which). The receptors derive from a man between 18 and 29 years old in good health.

The V and J genes are TRBV5-4 and TRBJ1-3. Germline assignment: CDR1 SGHNT and CDR2 YYREEE (reference sequence). The CDR3 length is 16 residues. CDR3 residues: CASSNATLISGNTIYF.

The V and J genes are TRBV3-1 and TRBJ2-7. The CDR3 has 16 residues. The germline gives CDR1 LGHDT, CDR2 YNNKEL (reference sequence). The CDR3 sequence: CASSQDLRLASYEQYF.

The rearrangement joins TRBV12-3 or TRBV12-4 to TRBJ2-5; TCRdb selects TRBD1, and the lack of DNA leaves this call unchecked. The CDR3 runs to 16 residues. CDR3 protein: CASSFRTGAIQETQYF.

V usage is TRBV28 and J usage is TRBJ2-1. Germline loops: CDR1 MDHEN, CDR2 SYDVKM. The CDR3 runs to 15 residues. The CDR3 region is CASSLSQLVYNEQFF.

The chain has TRBV5-5 and TRBJ2-5. The CDR3 contains 14 residues. The germline CDR1 and CDR2 sequences are SGHKS and YYEKEE (reference sequence). The CDR3 region is CASSFGPSQETQYF.

The V and J genes are TRBV12-3 or TRBV12-4 and TRBJ2-5; the TCRdb call, TRBD2, lacks DNA for checking. CDR3 length: 15 residues. CDR3 loop: CASSLGARRDGTQYF.

The chain combines TRBV6-2 or TRBV6-3 with TRBJ2-4. The V gene's germline CDR1 is MNHEY and CDR2 SVGEGT. This CDR3 comprises 13 residues. The CDR3 sequence is CASSSGGKNIQYF.

This chain joins TRBV30 and TRBJ2-2. The CDR3 length is 13 residues. Germline values: CDR1 GTSNPN, CDR2 SVGIG (reference sequence). CDR3: CAWTPQSTGELFF.

The chain uses TRBV6-1 and TRBJ1-4. CDR1 MNHNS and CDR2 SASEGT come from the germline V gene. CDR3 length: 12 residues. The CDR3: CASSEGSHKLFF.

The chain uses TRBV21-1 and TRBJ2-1; TCRdb's assignment of TRBD1 cannot be checked, as there is no DNA. TRBV21-1 counts as a pseudogene. The CDR3 is made up of 16 amino acids. CDR3 sequence reads: CASSPKGGRRYNEQFF.

The chain joins TRBV9 to TRBJ1-4; the D gene TCRdb calls, TRBD1, cannot be checked with no DNA. CDR1 and CDR2 (germline): SGDLS, YYNGEE. This CDR3 region has 15 residues. CDR3 sequence reads: CASSVDGRVGEKLFF. The complete variable domain, with remaining parts taken from reference TRBV9 and TRBJ1-4, reads DSGVTQTPKHLITATGQRVTLRCSPRSGDLSVYWYQQSLDQGLQFLIQYYNGEERAKGNILERFSAQQFPDLHSELNLSSLELGDSALYFCASSVDGRVGEKLFFGSGTQLSVL.

The CDR3 spells CASRPPGVVRETQYF. This chain joins TRBV12-3 or TRBV12-4 and TRBJ2-5; checking the TCRdb D call of TRBD1 is not possible without DNA. The CDR3 consists of 15 residues.

The CDR3 sequence: CASSYSSGSAADTQYF. The V call is TRBV6-5, the J call TRBJ2-3; TCRdb lists TRBD2, though no DNA is available to test this call. The CDR3 runs 16 residues. Germline V gives CDR1 MNHEY, CDR2 SVGAGI.

V gene TRBV7-2 combines with J gene TRBJ2-4. Germline V gene lookup returns CDR1 SGHTA and CDR2 FQGNSA. This CDR3 is 13 amino acids long. This chain's CDR3 is CASSHDWKRIQYF. The full variable domain, with the rest looked up from reference TRBV7-2 and TRBJ2-4, is GAGVSQSPSNKVTEKGKDVELRCDPISGHTALYWYRQSLGQGLEFLIYFQGNSAPDKSGLPSDRFSAERTGGSVSTLTIQRTQQEDSAVYLCASSHDWKRIQYFGAGTRLSVL.

The gene calls are TRBV15 and TRBJ2-2; the TRBD2 assignment by TCRdb is unverifiable without DNA. Germline loops: CDR1 LNHNV, CDR2 YYDKDF (reference sequence). The CDR3 runs 16 residues. The CDR3 loop reads CATRLKGLAGPGELFF. Full variable domain (outside the CDR3, taken from reference TRBV15 and TRBJ2-2): DAMVIQNPRYQVTQFGKPVTLSCSQTLNHNVMYWYQQKSSQAPKLLFHYYDKDFNNEADTPDNFQSRRPNTSFCFLDIRSPGLGDTAMYLCATRLKGLAGPGELFFGEGSRLTVL.

This chain links TRBV20-1 with TRBJ1-1; no DNA is available, so the TRBD1 call from TCRdb remains unchecked. This CDR3 contains 14 residues. Germline CDR1 and CDR2: DFQATT and SNEGSKA (reference sequence). CDR3 amino acids: CRLGGAGMNTEAFF.

The chain uses TRBV24-1 and TRBJ2-1; the D gene TCRdb calls, TRBD2, cannot be checked with no DNA. Germline CDR1 reads KGHDR; CDR2 reads SFDVKD. This CDR3 has 15 amino acids. CDR3 sequence reads: CAVQSRAGPWDEQFF.

V gene TRBV27 combines with J gene TRBJ1-1; the D call from TCRdb, TRBD1, cannot be confirmed without DNA. Germline CDR1 reads MNHEY; CDR2 reads SMNVEV (reference sequence). The CDR3 length is 14 residues. The CDR3 protein is CASSSGQGDGAAFF.

This rearrangement joins TRBV6-1 to TRBJ1-5; TCRdb's assignment of TRBD1 cannot be checked, as there is no DNA. This CDR3 contains 12 residues. Germline CDR1 MNHNS, CDR2 SASEGT. The CDR3 reads CASSGGHQPQHF.

V usage is TRBV5-5 and J usage is TRBJ2-7; the D gene TCRdb calls, TRBD1, cannot be checked with no DNA. Looked up from germline, CDR1 is SGHKS and CDR2 is YYEKEE (reference sequence). The CDR3 has 16 residues. CDR3 protein: CASSLIRGTYTYEQYF.

V is TRBV6-5 and J is TRBJ2-3. This CDR3 region has 14 residues. CDR1 is MNHEY and CDR2 is SVGAGI in the germline V gene. This chain's CDR3 is CASSYSTVRESQYF.

The V gene is TRBV7-9, the J gene TRBJ2-3. This CDR3 contains 14 residues. Germline CDR1 reads SEHNR; CDR2 reads FQNEAQ (reference sequence). The CDR3 here is CASSPFGSTDTQYF.

The chain couples TRBV12-3 or TRBV12-4 to TRBJ2-1; without DNA, the TCRdb call of TRBD2 cannot be checked. This CDR3 is 15 amino acids long. This chain's CDR3 is CASSLLAGGSAEQFF.

This chain links TRBV18 with TRBJ2-4; checking the TCRdb D call of TRBD2 is not possible without DNA. CDR3 size: 14 residues. The germline CDR1 and CDR2 sequences are KGHSH and LQKENI. CDR3 sequence: CASSPGRGLGIQYF.

This sequence joins TRBV7-9 and TRBJ2-3; TCRdb lists TRBD1, though no DNA is available to test this call. The CDR3 spans 15 residues. The germline V gene has CDR1 SEHNR and CDR2 FQNEAQ (reference sequence). Here the CDR3 reads CASSPARDRGDTQYF. Full variable domain (outside the CDR3, taken from reference TRBV7-9 and TRBJ2-3): DTGVSQNPRHKITKRGQNVTFRCDPISEHNRLYWYRQTLGQGPEFLTYFQNEAQLEKSRLLSDRFSAERPKGSFSTLEIQRTEQGDSAMYLCASSPARDRGDTQYFGPGTRLTVL.

This chain uses TRBV12-3 or TRBV12-4 with TRBJ2-2; TCRdb's assignment of TRBD2 cannot be checked, as there is no DNA. This CDR3 spans 17 amino acids. CDR3: CASSFLSGGAITGELFF.

This rearrangement joins TRBV4-2 to TRBJ1-2; there is no DNA to check the TCRdb D call of TRBD1. Germline V lookup: CDR1 LGHNA, CDR2 YNFKEQ. This CDR3 is built from 16 residues. CDR3 residues: CASSQEMGGEWYGYTF.

The rearrangement uses TRBV15 and TRBJ2-2; the D call from TCRdb, TRBD2, cannot be confirmed without DNA. Per germline, CDR1 LNHNV and CDR2 YYDKDF (reference sequence). The CDR3 loop spans 18 amino acids. CDR3: CATSKGLAGVEGPGELFF.

The chain employs TRBV5-1 and TRBJ2-3; the TCRdb D gene call, TRBD1, has no DNA to confirm it. The germline CDR1 and CDR2 sequences are SGHRS and YFSETQ. The CDR3 consists of 14 residues. CDR3: CASSFSGAADTQYF.